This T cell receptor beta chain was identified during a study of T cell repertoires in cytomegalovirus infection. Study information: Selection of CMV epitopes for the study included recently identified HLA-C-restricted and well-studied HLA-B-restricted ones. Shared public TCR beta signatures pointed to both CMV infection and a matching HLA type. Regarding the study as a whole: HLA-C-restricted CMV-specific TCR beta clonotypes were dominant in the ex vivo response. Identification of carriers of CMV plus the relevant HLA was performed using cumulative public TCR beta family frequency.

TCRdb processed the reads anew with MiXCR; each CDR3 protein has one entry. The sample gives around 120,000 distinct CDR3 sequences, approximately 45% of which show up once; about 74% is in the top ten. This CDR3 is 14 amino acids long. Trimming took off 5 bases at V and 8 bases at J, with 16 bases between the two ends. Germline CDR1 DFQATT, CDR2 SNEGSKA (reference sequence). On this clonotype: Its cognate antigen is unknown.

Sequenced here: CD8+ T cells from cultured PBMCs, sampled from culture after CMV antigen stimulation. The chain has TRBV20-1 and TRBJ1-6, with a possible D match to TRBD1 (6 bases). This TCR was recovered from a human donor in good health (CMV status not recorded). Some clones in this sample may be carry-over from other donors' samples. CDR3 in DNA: TGCAGTGCTCCGTCCGGGGGGCAGGATTCACCCCTCCACTTT. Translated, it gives CSAPSGGQDSPLHF.